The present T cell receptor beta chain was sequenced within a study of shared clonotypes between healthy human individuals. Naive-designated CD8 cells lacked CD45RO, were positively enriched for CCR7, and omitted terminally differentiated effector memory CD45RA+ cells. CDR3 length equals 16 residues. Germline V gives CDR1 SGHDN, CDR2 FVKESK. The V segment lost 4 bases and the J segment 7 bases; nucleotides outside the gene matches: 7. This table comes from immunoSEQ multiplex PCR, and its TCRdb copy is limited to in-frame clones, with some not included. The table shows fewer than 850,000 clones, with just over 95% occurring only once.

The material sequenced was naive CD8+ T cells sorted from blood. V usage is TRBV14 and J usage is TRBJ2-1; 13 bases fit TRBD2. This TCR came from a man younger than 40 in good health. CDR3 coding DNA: TGTGCCAGCAGCCCTTGGACTAGCGGGAGTAAAAATGAGCAGTTCTTC. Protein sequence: CASSPWTSGSKNEQFF. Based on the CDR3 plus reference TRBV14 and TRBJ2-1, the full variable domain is EAGVTQFPSHSVIEKGQTVTLRCDPISGHDNLYWYRRVMGKEIKFLLHFVKESKQDESGMPNNRFLAERTGGTYSTLKVQPAELEDSGVYFCASSPWTSGSKNEQFFGPGTRLTVL.